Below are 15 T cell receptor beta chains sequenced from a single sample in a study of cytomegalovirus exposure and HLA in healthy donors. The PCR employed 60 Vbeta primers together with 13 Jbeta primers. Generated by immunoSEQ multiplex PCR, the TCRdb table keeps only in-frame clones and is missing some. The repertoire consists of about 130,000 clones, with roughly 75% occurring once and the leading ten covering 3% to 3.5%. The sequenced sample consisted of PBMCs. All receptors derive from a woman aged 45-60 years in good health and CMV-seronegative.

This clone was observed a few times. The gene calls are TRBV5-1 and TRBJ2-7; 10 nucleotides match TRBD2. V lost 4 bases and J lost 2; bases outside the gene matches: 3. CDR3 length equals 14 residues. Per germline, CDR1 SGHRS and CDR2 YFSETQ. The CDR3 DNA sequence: TGCGCCAGCAGCGCCACTAGCGGGGCCTACGAGCAGTACTTC. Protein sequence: CASSATSGAYEQYF.

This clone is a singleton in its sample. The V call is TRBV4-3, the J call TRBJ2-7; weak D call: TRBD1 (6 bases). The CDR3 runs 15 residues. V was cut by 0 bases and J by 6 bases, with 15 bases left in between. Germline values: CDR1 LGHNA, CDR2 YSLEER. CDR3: CASSQELGAELEQYF. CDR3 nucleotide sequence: TGCGCCAGCAGCCAAGAGTTGGGGGCAGAGCTCGAGCAGTACTTC.

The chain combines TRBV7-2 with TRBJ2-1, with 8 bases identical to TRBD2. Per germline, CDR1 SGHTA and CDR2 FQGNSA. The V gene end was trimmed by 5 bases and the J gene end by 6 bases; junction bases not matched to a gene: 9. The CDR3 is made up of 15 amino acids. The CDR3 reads CASSVSGAQLNEQFF. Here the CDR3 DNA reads TGTGCCAGCAGCGTTAGCGGGGCCCAACTCAATGAGCAGTTCTTC.

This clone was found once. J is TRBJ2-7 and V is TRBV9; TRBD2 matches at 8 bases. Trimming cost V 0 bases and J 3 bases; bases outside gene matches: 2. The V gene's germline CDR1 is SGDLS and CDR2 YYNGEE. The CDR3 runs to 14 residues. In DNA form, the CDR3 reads TGTGCCAGCAGCGTAGCTGGGACTAGCTACGAGCAGTACTTC. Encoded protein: CASSVAGTSYEQYF.

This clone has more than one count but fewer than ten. CDR3: CASSWDSYGYTF. CDR3 DNA: TGTGCCAGCAGCTGGGACAGCTATGGCTACACCTTC. The J gene is TRBJ1-2, the V gene TRBV7-9; TRBD1 matches 7 bases. This CDR3 has 12 amino acids. The germline V gene encodes CDR1 SEHNR and CDR2 FQNEAQ (reference sequence). V dropped 4 bases and J dropped 4; count of bases not matched to a gene: 0.

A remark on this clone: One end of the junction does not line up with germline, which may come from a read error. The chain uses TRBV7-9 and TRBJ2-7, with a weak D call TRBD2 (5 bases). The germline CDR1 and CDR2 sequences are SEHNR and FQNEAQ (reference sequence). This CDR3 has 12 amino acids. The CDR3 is CSSSLPRAEQYF. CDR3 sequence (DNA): TGTTCCAGCAGCCTCCCGAGGGCCGAGCAGTACTTC. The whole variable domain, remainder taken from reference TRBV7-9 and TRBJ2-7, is DTGVSQNPRHKITKRGQNVTFRCDPISEHNRLYWYRQTLGQGPEFLTYFQNEAQLEKSRLLSDRFSAERPKGSFSTLEIQRTEQGDSAMYLCSSSLPRAEQYFGPGTRLTVT.

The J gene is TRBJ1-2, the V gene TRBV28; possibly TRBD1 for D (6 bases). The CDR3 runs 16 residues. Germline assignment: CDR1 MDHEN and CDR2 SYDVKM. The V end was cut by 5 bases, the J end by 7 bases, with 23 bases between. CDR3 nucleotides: TGTGCCAGCAGTGGCCGCATGAGACGGGGGGCGCTTGGCTACACCTTC. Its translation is CASSGRMRRGALGYTF.

The DNA for the CDR3 is TGTGCCAGTTCCCCCGAACTAGCGGCACAAGAGACCCAGTACTTC. It is translated as CASSPELAAQETQYF. The rearrangement uses TRBV19 and TRBJ2-5; 8 nucleotides match TRBD2. V lost 8 bases to trimming and J lost 2 bases; unmatched junction nucleotides: 10. The CDR3 is 15 residues long. Germline loops: CDR1 LNHDA, CDR2 SQIVND (reference sequence).

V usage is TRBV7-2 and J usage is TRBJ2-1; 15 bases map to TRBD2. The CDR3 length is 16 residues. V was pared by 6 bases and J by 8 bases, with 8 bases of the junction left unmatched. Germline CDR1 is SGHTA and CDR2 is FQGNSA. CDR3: CASSPLGLAGGDEQFF. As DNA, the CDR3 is TGTGCCAGCAGTCCCTTAGGACTAGCGGGAGGGGATGAGCAGTTCTTC.

In DNA, the CDR3 is TGTGCCAGCAGTTGGCAGGGCGACACTGAAGCTTTCTTT. This translates into CASSWQGDTEAFF. The chain uses TRBV7-3 and TRBJ1-1; perhaps TRBD1 as D (5 bases). Germline V gene sequence: CDR1 SGHTA, CDR2 FQGTGA. Trimming shortened V by 6 bases and J by 3 bases, and 11 bases separated the two germline ends. The CDR3 runs 13 residues.

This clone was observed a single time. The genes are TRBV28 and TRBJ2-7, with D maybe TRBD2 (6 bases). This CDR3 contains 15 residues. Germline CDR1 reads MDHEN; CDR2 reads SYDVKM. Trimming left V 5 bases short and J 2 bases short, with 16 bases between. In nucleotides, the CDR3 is TGTGCCAGCAGTCCTCGGGAGTGGTTCACCTACGAGCAGTACTTC. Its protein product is CASSPREWFTYEQYF.

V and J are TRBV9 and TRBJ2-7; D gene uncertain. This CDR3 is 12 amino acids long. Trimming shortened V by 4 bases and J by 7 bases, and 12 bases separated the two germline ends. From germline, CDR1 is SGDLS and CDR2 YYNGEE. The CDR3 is CASSRSPQEQYF. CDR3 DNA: TGTGCCAGCAGCCGCTCACCACAGGAGCAGTACTTC.

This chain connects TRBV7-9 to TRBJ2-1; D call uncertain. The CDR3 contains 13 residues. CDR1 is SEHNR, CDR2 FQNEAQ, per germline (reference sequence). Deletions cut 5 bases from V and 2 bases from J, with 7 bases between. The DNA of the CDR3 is TGTGCCAGCAGCCCCCTTGCCTACAATGAGCAGTTCTTC. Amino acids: CASSPLAYNEQFF.

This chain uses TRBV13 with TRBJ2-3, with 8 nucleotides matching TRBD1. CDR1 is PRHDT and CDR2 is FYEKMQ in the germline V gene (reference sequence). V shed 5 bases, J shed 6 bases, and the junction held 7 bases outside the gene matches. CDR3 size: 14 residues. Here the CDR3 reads CASSPGTGPDTQYF. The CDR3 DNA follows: TGTGCCAGCAGCCCGGGGACAGGTCCCGATACGCAGTATTTT.

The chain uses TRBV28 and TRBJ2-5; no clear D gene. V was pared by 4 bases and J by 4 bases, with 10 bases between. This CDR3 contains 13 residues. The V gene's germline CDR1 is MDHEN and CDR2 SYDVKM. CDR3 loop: CASSSTVGETQYF. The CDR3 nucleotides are TGTGCCAGCAGTTCCACAGTGGGAGAGACCCAGTACTTC.